Listed here is a single T cell receptor beta chain. The CDR3 runs 16 residues. The germline V gene encodes CDR1 SGHAT and CDR2 FQNNGV. The V end was cut by 0 bases, the J end by 5 bases, with 16 bases between. This sample is part of a study of blood T cell repertoires in COVID-19. Repertoires were generated with immunoSEQ multiplex PCR, while TCRdb's copy carries only in-frame clones and drops some. The sample yields about 180,000 clones, around 80% seen once. The chain combines TRBV11-2 with TRBJ1-2, with a tentative D call TRBD1 (6 bases). Sequenced input: peripheral blood. The TCR was taken from a human donor in a cohort sampled during active COVID-19. The CDR3: CASSLDDRPAGYGYTF. The CDR3, as DNA: TGTGCCAGCAGCTTAGATGACAGGCCCGCGGGTTATGGCTACACCTTC.